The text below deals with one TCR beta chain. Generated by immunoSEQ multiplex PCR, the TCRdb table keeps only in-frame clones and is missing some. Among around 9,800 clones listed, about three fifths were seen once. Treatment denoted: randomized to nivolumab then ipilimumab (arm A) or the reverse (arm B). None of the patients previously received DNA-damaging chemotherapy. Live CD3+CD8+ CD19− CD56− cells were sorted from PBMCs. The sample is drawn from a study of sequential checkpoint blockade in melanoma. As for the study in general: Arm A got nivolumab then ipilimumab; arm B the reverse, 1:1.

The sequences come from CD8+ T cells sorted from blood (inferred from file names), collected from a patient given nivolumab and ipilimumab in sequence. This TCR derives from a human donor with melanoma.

In DNA, the CDR3 is TGTGCCAGCAGCTCCCGGGGTGCGGGCTACGAGCAGTACTTC. Amino acid sequence: CASSSRGAGYEQYF. The chain is built from TRBV5-4 and TRBJ2-7, with D possibly matching TRBD2 (5 bases). Trimming cost V 3 bases and J 3 bases, with 13 bases left between them. This CDR3 is 14 amino acids long. In germline, CDR1 is SGHNT, CDR2 YYREEE (reference sequence).